Listed below are T cell receptor beta chains from one sample, sequenced in a study of T-cell memory formation after mild COVID-19. TCRdb re-called the 5' RACE reads through MiXCR, storing one row per CDR3 protein. The sample has approximately 400,000 distinct CDR3 sequences; approximately 18% are singletons. The material sequenced was PBMCs or a T cell subset sorted from them (not recorded which). The origin of the receptors is a man aged 18 to 29 who had mild COVID-19 (a few samples of this study predate the infection). Cell type and time point are not known. Each CDR3 is given with its conserved first and last residue. Fields, in order: D gene, J gene, clone size, V gene, CDR3 protein, CDR3 DNA. D genes are given only for firm matches. Size values are once, few and many counts, or a class for expanded clones, and some rows have none.

. | TRBJ2-2 | . | TRBV6-1 | CASSAPSGDTGELFF | TGTGCCAGCAGTGCCCCGTCGGGGGACACCGGGGAGCTGTTTTTT
. | TRBJ2-4 | . | TRBV28 | CASSWGRSQTNIQYF | TGTGCCAGCAGTTGGGGCAGGTCTCAGACAAACATTCAGTACTTC
TRBD2 | TRBJ2-1 | . | TRBV5-1 | CASSSGTSGGYNEQFF | TGCGCCAGCAGCTCCGGGACTAGCGGGGGTTACAATGAGCAGTTCTTC
. | TRBJ2-3 | few | TRBV12-3/TRBV12-4 | CASSLGGQGASDTQYF | TGTGCCAGCAGTTTGGGAGGGCAGGGGGCCTCAGATACGCAGTATTTT
. | TRBJ1-5 | . | TRBV9 | CASSAGPAQPQHF | TGTGCCAGCAGCGCGGGACCGGCGCAGCCCCAGCATTTT
. | TRBJ2-5 | few | TRBV5-1 | CASSSPDSRGETQYF | TGCGCCAGCAGCTCCCCGGACTCGAGGGGAGAGACCCAGTACTTC
. | TRBJ2-5 | . | TRBV5-1 | CASSLTPYSRTQYF | TGCGCCAGCAGCTTGACCCCTTACAGCCGTACCCAGTACTTC
. | TRBJ2-7 | . | TRBV11-2 | CASSLGTGRVYEQYF | TGTGCCAGCAGCTTGGGTACCGGACGGGTCTACGAGCAGTACTTC
. | TRBJ1-5 | . | TRBV9 | CASSVKRVYSNQPQHF | TGTGCCAGCAGCGTAAAAAGGGTTTATAGCAATCAGCCCCAGCATTTT
. | TRBJ2-5 | . | TRBV5-1 | CASSLARNQETQYF | TGCGCCAGCAGCTTGGCCAGGAACCAAGAGACCCAGTACTTC
. | TRBJ2-2 | few | TRBV12-3/TRBV12-4 | CASALGLVAAGELFF | TGTGCCAGCGCCCTAGGACTGGTTGCAGCCGGGGAGCTGTTTTTT
TRBD1 | TRBJ1-4 | few | TRBV5-1 | CASSLSRGRFNEKLFF | TGCGCCAGCAGCTTATCCAGGGGGAGGTTTAATGAAAAACTGTTTTTT
. | TRBJ1-1 | few | TRBV5-1 | CASSLARAAEAFF | TGCGCCAGCAGCTTGGCTCGGGCAGCTGAAGCTTTCTTT
. | TRBJ2-5 | few | TRBV11-2 | CASSWVGGEETQYF | TGTGCCAGCAGCTGGGTGGGGGGCGAAGAGACCCAGTACTTC
. | TRBJ1-2 | few | TRBV28 | CASSPGGGVDGYTF | TGTGCCAGCAGTCCCGGTGGGGGGGTCGATGGCTACACCTTC
. | TRBJ2-7 | . | TRBV27 | CASSAQWGGRDEQYF | TGTGCCAGCAGTGCTCAGTGGGGGGGGCGCGACGAGCAGTACTTC
. | TRBJ1-3 | . | TRBV30 | CAWSVEWYGNTIYF | TGTGCCTGGAGTGTAGAGTGGTACGGAAACACCATATATTTT
. | TRBJ1-5 | few | TRBV6-1 | CASSEVGGRGQPQHF | TGTGCCAGCAGTGAGGTAGGGGGGCGCGGTCAGCCCCAGCATTTT
. | TRBJ2-7 | many | TRBV6-5 | CASSPGVGASSYEQYF | TGTGCCAGCAGTCCAGGGGTCGGGGCTAGCTCCTACGAGCAGTACTTC
. | TRBJ2-7 | . | TRBV6-2/TRBV6-3 | CASSDWFGDEQYF | TGTGCCAGCAGCGACTGGTTCGGGGACGAGCAGTACTTC
TRBD1 | TRBJ1-6 | . | TRBV5-1 | CASSSQGTENSPLHF | TGCGCCAGCAGCTCGCAAGGGACAGAGAATTCACCCCTCCACTTT
TRBD1 | TRBJ2-2 | many | TRBV6-5 | CASRLPDRDTGELFF | TGTGCCAGCAGACTCCCGGACAGGGACACCGGGGAGCTGTTTTTT
TRBD1 | TRBJ2-3 | . | TRBV4-2 | CASSPRQGPADTQYF | TGTGCCAGCAGCCCCCGACAGGGTCCCGCAGATACGCAGTATTTT
. | TRBJ1-5 | . | TRBV20-1 | CSARDQRGPYQPQHF | TGCAGTGCTAGAGATCAAAGGGGCCCCTATCAGCCCCAGCATTTT
. | TRBJ1-5 | few | TRBV7-9 | CASSSDRGRSNQPQHF | TGTGCCAGCAGCTCCGACCGCGGAAGAAGCAATCAGCCCCAGCATTTT
. | TRBJ2-3 | . | TRBV24-1 | CATSDSDTQYF | TGTGCCACCAGTGACTCAGATACGCAGTATTTT
. | TRBJ1-5 | few | TRBV12-3/TRBV12-4 | CASSLARGGDQPQHF | TGTGCCAGCAGTTTAGCGCGAGGGGGTGATCAGCCCCAGCATTTT
TRBD1 | TRBJ1-5 | . | TRBV6-2/TRBV6-3 | CASSYEGAQGSNQPQHF | TGTGCCAGCAGTTACGAGGGGGCGCAGGGAAGCAATCAGCCCCAGCATTTT
TRBD2 | TRBJ2-1 | once | TRBV6-5 | CASRASSGGGHEQFF | TGTGCCAGCAGGGCCTCTAGCGGGGGGGGCCATGAGCAGTTCTTC
. | TRBJ1-6 | . | TRBV6-5 | CASSYSISMERLPPLHF | TGTGCCAGCAGTTACTCGATCTCTATGGAGAGGCTCCCACCCCTCCACTTT
TRBD1 | TRBJ2-4 | . | TRBV7-2 | CASSLTRTGTKNIQYF | TGTGCCAGCAGCTTAACTAGGACAGGGACCAAAAACATTCAGTACTTC
. | TRBJ2-7 | . | TRBV12-3/TRBV12-4 | CASNGGAGYEQYF | TGTGCCAGCAATGGGGGCGCGGGCTACGAGCAGTACTTC
TRBD1 | TRBJ1-2 | few | TRBV2 | CASSPGTGSGYTF | TGTGCCAGCTCACCCGGGACAGGGAGTGGCTACACCTTC
. | TRBJ1-2 | few | TRBV6-2/TRBV6-3 | CASSYPPDRGNYGYTF | TGTGCCAGCAGTTATCCCCCGGACCGGGGGAACTATGGCTACACCTTC
TRBD1 | TRBJ2-7 | few | TRBV11-2 | CASSLSGSRGQAYEQYF | TGTGCCAGCAGCCTTAGCGGCAGTCGGGGACAGGCCTACGAGCAGTACTTC
. | TRBJ1-5 | many | TRBV4-1 | CASSQDQGSNQPQHF | TGCGCCAGCAGCCAAGATCAGGGTAGCAATCAGCCCCAGCATTTT
TRBD1 | TRBJ1-2 | . | TRBV6-2/TRBV6-3 | CASSSPTTGDYGYTF | TGTGCCAGCAGTTCACCGACTACAGGGGACTATGGCTACACCTTC
. | TRBJ2-2 | . | TRBV6-2/TRBV6-3 | CASSYSMARPNTGELFF | TGTGCCAGCAGTTACTCGATGGCCAGACCGAACACCGGGGAGCTGTTTTTT
. | TRBJ1-5 | few | TRBV6-4 | CAIVGASDQPQHF | TGTGCCATCGTGGGGGCTAGCGATCAGCCCCAGCATTTT
. | TRBJ1-2 | . | TRBV11-2 | CASSYSPGQGNYGYTF | TGTGCCAGCAGCTACTCGCCGGGACAAGGGAACTATGGCTACACCTTC
. | TRBJ2-1 | . | TRBV9 | CASSVGDSTHSPNEQFF | TGTGCCAGCAGCGTAGGGGACTCAACCCACTCGCCAAATGAGCAGTTCTTC
TRBD1 | TRBJ1-5 | . | TRBV24-1 | CATSDPGQGNQPQHF | TGTGCCACCAGTGATCCTGGACAGGGCAATCAGCCCCAGCATTTT
. | TRBJ2-7 | many | TRBV7-6 | CASSLWGGSSYEQYF | TGTGCCAGCAGCTTATGGGGAGGCAGTTCCTACGAGCAGTACTTC
. | TRBJ2-5 | few | TRBV20-1 | CSARDSGRGGETQYF | TGCAGTGCTAGAGATTCAGGAAGGGGTGGGGAGACCCAGTACTTC
. | TRBJ1-6 | . | TRBV6-2/TRBV6-3 | CASSYPVQSDSPLHF | TGTGCCAGCAGTTACCCGGTACAATCGGATTCACCCCTCCACTTT
. | TRBJ2-3 | . | TRBV29-1 | CSVVVVVGVPDTQYF | TGCAGCGTTGTAGTGGTGGTTGGGGTCCCAGATACGCAGTATTTT
. | TRBJ1-2 | few | TRBV12-3/TRBV12-4 | CASSRTSGGELNYGYTF | TGTGCCAGCAGTCGCACCTCCGGGGGAGAACTGAACTATGGCTACACCTTC
. | TRBJ2-3 | . | TRBV11-2 | CASSGRQIPGPDTQYF | TGTGCCAGCAGCGGAAGACAGATACCGGGCCCAGATACGCAGTATTTT
. | TRBJ1-2 | . | TRBV6-5 | CASSYGSGIYGYTF | TGTGCCAGCAGTTACGGCTCAGGGATCTATGGCTACACCTTC
. | TRBJ2-3 | . | TRBV2 | CASSDGGPDTQYF | TGTGCCAGCAGTGATGGGGGACCAGATACGCAGTATTTT
. | TRBJ1-5 | many | TRBV5-1 | CASSFFEGFHQPQHF | TGCGCCAGCAGCTTTTTCGAAGGGTTTCATCAGCCCCAGCATTTT
TRBD2 | TRBJ2-2 | . | TRBV6-1 | CASLLGLAVPGELFF | TGTGCCAGCCTTTTGGGACTAGCGGTACCCGGGGAGCTGTTTTTT